This TCR beta chain was identified during a study of shared clonotypes between healthy human individuals. Study-level information: A couple of women and a few men aged 18 to 49 made up the donors.

Method: immunoSEQ multiplex PCR; TCRdb's copy keeps in-frame clones and lacks some. The profile shows about 470,000 clones, about four fifths of them singletons. Per germline, CDR1 SGHRS and CDR2 YFSETQ. V dropped 4 bases and J dropped 2 bases, with 7 bases sitting between them. The CDR3 extends over 12 amino acids. The gene calls are TRBV5-1 and TRBJ2-7; possibly TRBD2 for D (5 bases). Sequencing used PBMCs. The receptor comes from a woman in her forties in good health. Some clones in this sample may be carry-over from other donors' samples. The CDR3 nucleotides are TGCGCCAGCAGCCGGGAACCCTACGAGCAGTACTTC. Amino acid sequence: CASSREPYEQYF.